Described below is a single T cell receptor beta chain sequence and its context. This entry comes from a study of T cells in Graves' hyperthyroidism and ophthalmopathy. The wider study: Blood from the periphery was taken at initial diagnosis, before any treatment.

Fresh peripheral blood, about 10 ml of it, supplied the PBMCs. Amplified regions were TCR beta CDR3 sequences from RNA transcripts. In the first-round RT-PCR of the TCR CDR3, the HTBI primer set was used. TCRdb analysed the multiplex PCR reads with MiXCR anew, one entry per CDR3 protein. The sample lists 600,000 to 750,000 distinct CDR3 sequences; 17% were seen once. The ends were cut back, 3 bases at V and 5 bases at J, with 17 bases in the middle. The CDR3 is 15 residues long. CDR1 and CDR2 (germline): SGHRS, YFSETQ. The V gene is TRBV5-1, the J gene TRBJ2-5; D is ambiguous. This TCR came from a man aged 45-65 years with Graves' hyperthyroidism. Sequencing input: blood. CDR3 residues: CASSSYFQSYETQYF. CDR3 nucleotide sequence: TGCGCCAGCAGCTCTTACTTCCAGTCCTATGAGACCCAGTACTTC.